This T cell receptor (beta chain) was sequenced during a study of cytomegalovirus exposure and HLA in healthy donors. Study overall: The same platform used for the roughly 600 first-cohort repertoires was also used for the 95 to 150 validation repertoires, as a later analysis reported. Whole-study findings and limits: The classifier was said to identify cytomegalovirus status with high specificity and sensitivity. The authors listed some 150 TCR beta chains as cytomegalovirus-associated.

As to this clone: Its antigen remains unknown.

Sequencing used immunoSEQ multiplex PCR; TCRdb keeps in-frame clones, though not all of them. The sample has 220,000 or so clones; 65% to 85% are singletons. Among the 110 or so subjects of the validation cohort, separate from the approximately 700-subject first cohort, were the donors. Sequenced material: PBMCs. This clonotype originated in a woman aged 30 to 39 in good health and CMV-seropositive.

This CDR3 is CASSPRQGHTPNTEAFF. CDR3 in DNA: TGTGCCAGCTCACCTCGACAGGGCCACACGCCGAACACTGAAGCTTTCTTT. The J gene is TRBJ1-1, the V gene TRBV18, with TRBD1 matching over 7 bases. The CDR3 length is 17 residues. The V gene end was trimmed by 3 bases and the J gene end by 1 base; junction bases not matched to a gene: 11. Germline CDR1 reads KGHSH; CDR2 reads LQKENI.